These 14 T cell receptor beta chains originate from one sample sequenced in a study of cytomegalovirus exposure and HLA in healthy donors. A multiplex PCR was run with 60 Vbeta primers and 13 Jbeta primers. The repertoire was sequenced with immunoSEQ multiplex PCR; TCRdb's copy has only in-frame clones and lacks some. The profile shows some 180,000 clones, roughly 78% of them singletons. Specimen: PBMCs. The source of these receptors is a woman younger than 45 in good health and CMV-seronegative.

The V call is TRBV19, the J call TRBJ2-3; 9 bases are shared with TRBD2. This CDR3 comprises 17 residues. Trimming took 5 bases from V and 6 from J; bases not matched to a gene: 15. The germline V gene has CDR1 LNHDA and CDR2 SQIVND (reference sequence). CDR3 bases: TGTGCCAGTAGTCGGCGGGAGGGCGGGACGGGTCCCGATACGCAGTATTTT. Its protein is CASSRREGGTGPDTQYF.

The rearrangement uses TRBV5-6 and TRBJ2-5; 8 bases agree with TRBD2. The CDR3 length is 19 residues. Trimming took 2 bases from V and 0 from J; bases not matched to a gene: 15. Germline loops: CDR1 SGHDT, CDR2 YYEEEE. The DNA of the CDR3 is TGTGCCAGCAGCTTCCGATTCCGGGGACTAGAATTAGACCAAGAGACCCAGTACTTC. It specifies CASSFRFRGLELDQETQYF.

This clone turned up a few times. The V and J genes are TRBV6-1 and TRBJ1-4; unclear D gene. The germline V and J ends were trimmed by 2 bases and 4 bases, with 11 bases remaining between them. From germline, CDR1 is MNHNS and CDR2 SASEGT. The length of the CDR3 is 15 residues. DNA for the CDR3: TGTGCCAGCAGTGAAAGGCGGGGAGATAATGAAAAACTGTTTTTT. Translated: CASSERRGDNEKLFF.

This chain uses TRBV7-9 with TRBJ2-7, with 9 nucleotides matching TRBD2. This CDR3 is built from 16 residues. V lost 2 bases to trimming and J lost 2 bases; unmatched junction nucleotides: 7. Germline CDR1 and CDR2: SEHNR and FQNEAQ (reference sequence). The CDR3 region has the DNA TGTGCCAGCAGCTTAATGAGCGGGGGGTACACCTACGAGCAGTACTTC. It codes for CASSLMSGGYTYEQYF.

The rearrangement joins TRBV6-6 to TRBJ1-2, with D uncertain. Germline loops: CDR1 MNHNY, CDR2 SVGAGI (reference sequence). The ends were cut back, 2 bases at V and 8 bases at J, with 6 bases in the middle. The CDR3 has 11 residues. CDR3 sequence (DNA): TGTGCCAGCAGTTACGTTCGGGGCTACACCTTC. It specifies CASSYVRGYTF.

V is TRBV6-1 and J is TRBJ2-5, with 8 nucleotides matching TRBD1. Germline trimming cut 5 bases from V and 6 bases from J; bases unmatched to any gene: 11. The CDR3 loop spans 15 amino acids. Looked up from germline, CDR1 is MNHNS and CDR2 is SASEGT. Written as DNA, the CDR3 is TGTGCCAGCAGTCAAGGACAGGGAGACGGGAAGACCCAGTACTTC. Protein product: CASSQGQGDGKTQYF.

This clone was counted once. This chain connects TRBV5-1 to TRBJ2-7, with 11 bases that match TRBD1. This CDR3 region has 13 residues. The germline V gene encodes CDR1 SGHRS and CDR2 YFSETQ. V dropped 3 bases and J dropped 6; count of bases not matched to a gene: 2. CDR3: CASSSGTGGEQYF. The CDR3 nucleotides are TGCGCCAGCAGCTCAGGGACAGGGGGCGAGCAGTACTTC.

This clone came up a few times. At one end the junction does not follow the germline gene, possibly because of a read error. V is TRBV29-1 and J is TRBJ1-2; 7 bases line up with TRBD1. The CDR3 has 8 amino acids. CDR1 is SQVTM and CDR2 is ANQGSEA in the germline V gene. The CDR3 sequence is CSDDRAGF. In nucleotides, the CDR3 is TGCAGCGATGACAGGGCAGGCTTC.

V gene TRBV4-1 combines with J gene TRBJ1-4, with TRBD1 identical over 9 bases. CDR1 is MGHRA, CDR2 YSYEKL, per germline. Trimming removed 3 bases from V and 5 bases from J; junction bases left unmatched: 13. This CDR3 region has 18 residues. CDR3 sequence (DNA): TGCGCCAGCAGCCACGACAGGGGGAGACTTACCAAAAATGAAAAACTGTTTTTT. As protein: CASSHDRGRLTKNEKLFF.

The DNA for the CDR3 is TGTGCCAGCAGCGTAGGCCGCCCTAGCGGGGACGAGACCCAGTACTTC. Translated: CASSVGRPSGDETQYF. The genes are TRBV9 and TRBJ2-5; 9 positions agree with TRBD2. CDR1 is SGDLS, CDR2 YYNGEE, per germline. This CDR3 has 16 residues. The trim removed 0 bases at V and 5 bases at J, leaving 8 bases unmatched.

The chain is built from TRBV2 and TRBJ1-2, with D tentatively TRBD1 (5 bases). The CDR3 runs 12 residues. V was clipped by 7 bases and J by 4 bases, with 10 bases between them. In germline, CDR1 is SNHLY, CDR2 FYNNEI. In DNA form, the CDR3 reads TGTGCCAGCATTGACACAGGCTATGGCTACACCTTC. Translation: CASIDTGYGYTF.

The CDR3: CASSFRERGSYPYGYTF. In DNA, the CDR3 is TGTGCCAGCAGCTTTCGAGAAAGAGGCAGTTACCCCTATGGCTACACCTTC. The rearrangement links TRBV7-2 to TRBJ1-2, with D unclear. Trimming left V 3 bases short and J 4 bases short, with 21 bases between. The V gene's germline CDR1 is SGHTA and CDR2 FQGNSA. The CDR3 runs 17 residues.

The chain recombines TRBV29-1 with TRBJ1-1; D gene ambiguous. V was pared by 5 bases and J by 3 bases, with 10 bases between. Germline CDR1 and CDR2: SQVTM and ANQGSEA. This CDR3 spans 12 amino acids. CDR3 loop: CSVLDGDTEAFF. The CDR3 DNA reads as TGCAGCGTTTTGGACGGGGACACTGAAGCTTTCTTT. Filled out from reference TRBV29-1 and TRBJ1-1, the complete variable domain reads SAVISQKPSRDICQRGTSLTIQCQVDSQVTMMFWYRQQPGQSLTLIATANQGSEATYESGFVIDKFPISRPNLTFSTLTVSNMSPEDSSIYLCSVLDGDTEAFFGQGTRLTVV.

The rearrangement uses TRBV9 and TRBJ1-4; D call uncertain. The length of the CDR3 is 16 residues. V dropped 3 bases and J dropped 1 base, with 13 bases sitting between them. CDR1 and CDR2 from the germline V gene are SGDLS and YYNGEE. For the CDR3, the DNA is TGTGCCAGCAGCGCCGGGTCAGAGGGAACTAATGAAAAACTGTTTTTT. This gives the protein CASSAGSEGTNEKLFF.